Below are 28 T cell receptor beta chains sequenced from a single sample in a study of regulatory T cells in long-lasting Graves disease. Investigators prepared the TCR beta libraries by applying iRepertoire HTBI primers and Arm-PCR of CDR3 regions. TCRdb itself ran the multiplex PCR reads through MiXCR, one entry per CDR3 protein. Of 420,000 or so distinct CDR3 sequences detected, less than 25% appear once; the ten largest clones hold about a quarter. This sample's time point: persistent/refractory GD, antithyroid drugs over 5 years with positive TRAb. PBMCs were the source of the RNA used for TCR sequencing. Here the sequenced sample was peripheral blood mononuclear cells (PBMCs), taken when the disease was refractory, from a patient treated with antithyroid drugs. The receptors shown here come from a female donor with Graves disease.

There are a few counts of this clonotype. The rearrangement joins TRBV5-1 to TRBJ2-7; 10 bases line up with TRBD1. Germline V lookup: CDR1 SGHRS, CDR2 YFSETQ. Trimming removed 5 bases from V and 3 bases from J; junction bases left unmatched: 5. This CDR3 is built from 14 residues. The CDR3 coding sequence is TGCGCCAGCAGTACCGGGACAGGGGTCTACGAGCAGTACTTC. Protein product: CASSTGTGVYEQYF.

As regards this clonotype: Its ends do not fully match the called genes, so a read error is possible. The chain uses TRBV5-1 and TRBJ1-1; the match to TRBD1 covers 7 bases. The CDR3 runs 13 residues. Germline V CDR1 and CDR2: SGHRS, YFSETQ. CDR3 coding DNA: TGTGCCAGCAGCTCCCAGGGGGGGTTCGAAGCTTTCTTT. Its translation: CASSSQGGFEAFF.

This chain joins TRBV12-3 or TRBV12-4 and TRBJ1-6; D remains ambiguous. The germline V and J ends were trimmed by 3 bases and 9 bases, with 15 bases remaining between them. The CDR3 has 15 amino acids. The CDR3 reads CASSFMGSSGSPLHF. Here the CDR3 DNA reads TGTGCCAGCAGTTTCATGGGATCTTCTGGTTCACCCCTCCACTTT.

Note on this clonotype: This clone may be a read error of a much larger clone one base away. The CDR3 bases are TGTGCCAGCAGTTTCTACGACACCCAAGAGACCCAGTGCTTC. Translated, it gives CASSFYDTQETQCF. The V gene is TRBV28, the J gene TRBJ2-5, with D hard to call. Looked up from germline, CDR1 is MDHEN and CDR2 is SYDVKM. The CDR3 is made up of 14 amino acids.

This clonotype has just a few counts. This sequence joins TRBV15 and TRBJ2-6; no clear D gene. The CDR3 length is 16 residues. CDR1 and CDR2 (germline): LNHNV, YYDKDF (reference sequence). Trimming shortened V by 5 bases and J by 0 bases, and 11 bases separated the two germline ends. CDR3: CATSSDELSGANVLTF. In DNA form, the CDR3 reads TGTGCCACCAGCTCGGACGAACTCTCTGGGGCCAACGTCCTGACTTTC.

This clonotype was seen at least ten times. This rearrangement joins TRBV20-1 to TRBJ2-7; the match to TRBD1 covers 7 bases. The V gene's germline CDR1 is DFQATT and CDR2 SNEGSKA (reference sequence). J gave up 6 bases and V 6 bases, and 23 bases lay outside the gene matches. The CDR3 totals 17 residues. CDR3 DNA sequence: TGCAGTGCAACAACGACAGGGATCAGGTCTCATGAGGGCGAGCAGTACTTC. Protein sequence: CSATTTGIRSHEGEQYF.

The chain combines TRBV6-5 with TRBJ2-5; D not certain. The V gene's germline CDR1 is MNHEY and CDR2 SVGAGI. The CDR3 extends over 16 amino acids. Between the trimmed V and J ends, which lost 0 bases and 1 base, there was a span of 12 bases. Here the CDR3 reads CASSYSPRDIQETQYF. The CDR3, as DNA: TGTGCCAGCAGTTACTCCCCCAGAGACATCCAAGAGACCCAGTACTTC.

V usage is TRBV10-3 and J usage is TRBJ1-2; TRBD1 might be the D (6 bases). CDR1 and CDR2 (germline): ENHRY, SYGVKD. Deletions cut 6 bases from V and 4 bases from J, with 18 bases between. This CDR3 spans 15 amino acids. CDR3: CAISQGHQEGYGYTF. CDR3 DNA sequence: TGTGCCATCAGCCAGGGACATCAGGAGGGCTATGGCTACACCTTC.

In this sample, this clonotype turned up many times. The chain uses TRBV6-5 and TRBJ2-7; possible D gene TRBD2, 5 bases. From germline, CDR1 is MNHEY and CDR2 SVGAGI. This CDR3 region has 13 residues. Trimming removed 3 bases from V and 6 bases from J, with 12 bases in between. In nucleotides, the CDR3 is TGTGCCAGCAGTTATTCGACACGGGGCGAGCAGTACTTC. Protein sequence: CASSYSTRGEQYF.

The J gene is TRBJ1-1, the V gene TRBV3-1; D ambiguous. CDR1 is LGHDT, CDR2 YNNKEL, per germline (reference sequence). This CDR3 comprises 14 residues. V was cut by 5 bases and J by 4 bases, with 14 bases left in between. In nucleotides, the CDR3 is TGTGCCAGCAGCATGAAACTTCTACCCACTGAAGCTTTCTTT. Translating gives CASSMKLLPTEAFF. Combining the CDR3 with reference TRBV3-1 and TRBJ1-1 gives the whole variable domain DTAVSQTPKYLVTQMGNDKSIKCEQNLGHDTMYWYKQDSKKFLKIMFSYNNKELIINETVPNRFSPKSPDKAHLNLHINSLELGDSAVYFCASSMKLLPTEAFFGQGTRLTVV.

There are many counts of this clonotype. The chain joins TRBV14 to TRBJ1-2; D is undetermined. Germline V CDR1 and CDR2: SGHDN, FVKESK. The CDR3 consists of 15 residues. Trimming cost V 0 bases and J 8 bases, with 16 bases left between them. The CDR3 reads CASSQEQVGVHGYTF. The CDR3 bases are TGTGCCAGCAGCCAAGAGCAGGTTGGGGTGCACGGCTACACCTTC.

This chain connects TRBV30 to TRBJ2-7, with D tentatively TRBD1 or TRBD2 (5 bases each). The V and J ends lost 3 bases and 3 bases respectively, with 18 bases between them. The CDR3 extends over 15 amino acids. Germline CDR1 GTSNPN, CDR2 SVGIG (reference sequence). The CDR3 coding sequence is TGTGCCTGGAGGACGGGGACGTCGGACCTCTACGAGCAGTACTTC. It codes for CAWRTGTSDLYEQYF. The full variable domain, with the rest looked up from reference TRBV30 and TRBJ2-7, is SQTIHQWPATLVQPVGSPLSLECTVEGTSNPNLYWYRQAAGRGLQLLFYSVGIGQISSEVPQNLSASRPQDRQFILSSKKLLLSDSGFYLCAWRTGTSDLYEQYFGPGTRLTVT.

V is TRBV7-6 and J is TRBJ1-4; D may be TRBD1 (5 bases). The CDR3 runs to 14 residues. CDR1 is SGHVS, CDR2 FNYEAQ, per germline. V lost 4 bases, J lost 8 bases, and 14 bases lay in between. The CDR3 is CASSSGTGKEKLFF. DNA for the CDR3: TGTGCCAGCAGCTCCGGGACGGGGAAAGAAAAACTGTTTTTT.

The chain links TRBV5-1 to TRBJ2-3, with TRBD1 as a possible D gene (6 bases). V was pared by 0 bases and J by 1 base, with 12 bases between. The length of the CDR3 is 16 residues. Germline-derived CDR1 and CDR2 are SGHRS and YFSETQ. The CDR3 sequence is CASSLAVTGRTDTQYF. As DNA, the CDR3 is TGCGCCAGCAGCTTGGCCGTCACAGGGCGCACAGATACGCAGTATTTT.

This chain connects TRBV3-1 to TRBJ2-4, with D possibly being TRBD2 (6 bases). This CDR3 spans 18 amino acids. Germline assignment: CDR1 LGHDT and CDR2 YNNKEL (reference sequence). Trimming removed 4 bases from V and 0 bases from J, with 19 bases in between. The DNA for the CDR3 is TGTGCCAGCAGCCCCCCGGTCGGGGGACTTCCAGCCAAAAACATTCAGTACTTC. Its translation: CASSPPVGGLPAKNIQYF.

The J gene is TRBJ2-7, the V gene TRBV10-3; D call uncertain. Trimming took off 7 bases at V and 3 bases at J, with 22 bases between the two ends. The CDR3 length is 16 residues. Germline V lookup: CDR1 ENHRY, CDR2 SYGVKD. For the CDR3, the DNA is TGTGCCATCACCCGATTTACGGCAGCTAATCGCTACGAGCAGTACTTC. Its translation is CAITRFTAANRYEQYF.

This clonotype has a count of ten or more. The genes are TRBV28 and TRBJ1-5; D gene uncertain. The CDR3 covers 14 residues. The germline V gene encodes CDR1 MDHEN and CDR2 SYDVKM. V lost 8 bases and J 0 bases, leaving 11 bases between the germline ends. The DNA of the CDR3 is TGTGCCAGCCGGCAGTTGGTTAGCAATCAGCCCCAGCATTTT. Protein: CASRQLVSNQPQHF.

This clonotype was detected a few times. The chain combines TRBV15 with TRBJ2-7; D is unclear. V was pared by 0 bases and J by 0 bases, with 6 bases between. The CDR3 has 14 residues. Germline V gene lookup returns CDR1 LNHNV and CDR2 YYDKDF (reference sequence). The CDR3 DNA is TGTGCCACCAGCAGAGAGAAGAGCTCCTACGAGCAGTACTTC. It yields the protein CATSREKSSYEQYF. Drawing the rest from reference TRBV15 and TRBJ2-7, the complete variable domain is DAMVIQNPRYQVTQFGKPVTLSCSQTLNHNVMYWYQQKSSQAPKLLFHYYDKDFNNEADTPDNFQSRRPNTSFCFLDIRSPGLGDTAMYLCATSREKSSYEQYFGPGTRLTVT.

The genes are TRBV12-3 or TRBV12-4 and TRBJ2-3, with D maybe TRBD2 (6 bases). Trimming cost V 2 bases and J 1 base, with 10 bases left between them. The CDR3 loop spans 15 amino acids. The CDR3 loop reads CASSLLSSGTDTQYF. As DNA, the CDR3 is TGTGCCAGCAGTTTACTCTCTAGCGGCACAGATACGCAGTATTTT.

The V gene is TRBV27, the J gene TRBJ1-2, with 7 bases that match TRBD1. Germline V gene data show CDR1 as MNHEY and CDR2 as SMNVEV (reference sequence). V trimming: 5 bases; J trimming: 4 bases; junction bases outside the gene matches: 10. This CDR3 has 15 residues. CDR3 bases: TGTGCCAGCAGTCCCGCAGGGGCAGGGGGCTATGGCTACACCTTC. Protein: CASSPAGAGGYGYTF.

The chain recombines TRBV20-1 with TRBJ2-7, with 9 nucleotides matching TRBD1. From germline, CDR1 is DFQATT and CDR2 SNEGSKA (reference sequence). Trimming removed 0 bases from V and 4 bases from J; junction bases left unmatched: 7. The CDR3 sequence is 15 residues long. The CDR3 nucleotides are TGCAGTGCTAGAGATCGGGGACAGGGTGTTTACGAGCAGTACTTC. This translates into CSARDRGQGVYEQYF.

This clonotype was picked up many times. This chain joins TRBV4-1 and TRBJ2-5; D possibly corresponds to TRBD1 (6 bases). V lost 8 bases and J 4 bases, leaving 14 bases between the germline ends. The CDR3 contains 13 residues. The V gene's germline CDR1 is MGHRA and CDR2 YSYEKL. The CDR3 loop is CASADSVGETQYF. DNA of the CDR3: TGCGCCAGCGCGGACAGTGTCGGAGAGACCCAGTACTTC.

There are many counts of this clonotype. V is TRBV6-1 and J is TRBJ2-7, with a possible D match to TRBD2 (5 bases). The CDR3 is 12 residues long. Germline V gene sequence: CDR1 MNHNS, CDR2 SASEGT. V gave up 6 bases and J gave up 5 bases, with 11 bases separating them. The CDR3 region has the DNA TGTGCCAGCAGCCCCGACGGGGACGAGCAGTACTTC. Protein sequence: CASSPDGDEQYF.

The chain carries TRBV28 and TRBJ2-7, with D perhaps assigned TRBD1 or TRBD2 (5 bases each). The CDR3 covers 12 residues. The V gene's germline CDR1 is MDHEN and CDR2 SYDVKM. Trimming shortened V by 8 bases and J by 6 bases, and 14 bases separated the two germline ends. Here the CDR3 DNA reads TGTGCCAGCTTAAGGGACCCCTCCGAGCAGTACTTC. This encodes CASLRDPSEQYF.

This clonotype came up many times. CDR3 region: CATSRDLRPDTEAFF. For the CDR3, the DNA is TGTGCCACCAGCAGAGATCTCAGACCTGACACTGAAGCTTTCTTT. This chain joins TRBV15 and TRBJ1-1; no firm D call. V dropped 0 bases and J dropped 3 bases, with 11 bases sitting between them. The CDR3 is 15 amino acids. CDR1 is LNHNV and CDR2 is YYDKDF in the germline V gene (reference sequence).

This clonotype appeared a few times. The chain employs TRBV20-1 and TRBJ1-5; D remains ambiguous. V lost 4 bases and J lost 4, with 14 bases in between. CDR1 and CDR2 from the germline V gene are DFQATT and SNEGSKA (reference sequence). CDR3 size: 14 residues. CDR3 nucleotide sequence: TGCAGTGCTAAAGATTGGGCGGGGAATCAGCCCCAGCATTTT. Amino acids: CSAKDWAGNQPQHF.

The V gene is TRBV6-1, the J gene TRBJ2-7; 7 positions match TRBD2. The V gene end was trimmed by 5 bases and the J gene end by 4 bases; junction bases not matched to a gene: 11. The CDR3 length is 15 residues. Germline CDR1 reads MNHNS; CDR2 reads SASEGT. Here the CDR3 reads CASSRQSSGGYEQYF. The DNA for the CDR3 is TGTGCCAGCAGTAGGCAATCTAGCGGAGGTTACGAGCAGTACTTC.

The chain carries TRBV3-1 and TRBJ1-1; 8 bases fit TRBD1. Germline V lookup: CDR1 LGHDT, CDR2 YNNKEL (reference sequence). This CDR3 spans 12 amino acids. Germline trimming cut 4 bases from V and 10 bases from J; bases unmatched to any gene: 5. This chain's CDR3 is CASSLGQGVAFF. The CDR3 region has the DNA TGTGCCAGCAGCCTCGGACAGGGAGTAGCTTTCTTT. The entire variable domain, with the rest obtained from reference TRBV3-1 and TRBJ1-1, is as follows: DTAVSQTPKYLVTQMGNDKSIKCEQNLGHDTMYWYKQDSKKFLKIMFSYNNKELIINETVPNRFSPKSPDKAHLNLHINSLELGDSAVYFCASSLGQGVAFFGQGTRLTVV.